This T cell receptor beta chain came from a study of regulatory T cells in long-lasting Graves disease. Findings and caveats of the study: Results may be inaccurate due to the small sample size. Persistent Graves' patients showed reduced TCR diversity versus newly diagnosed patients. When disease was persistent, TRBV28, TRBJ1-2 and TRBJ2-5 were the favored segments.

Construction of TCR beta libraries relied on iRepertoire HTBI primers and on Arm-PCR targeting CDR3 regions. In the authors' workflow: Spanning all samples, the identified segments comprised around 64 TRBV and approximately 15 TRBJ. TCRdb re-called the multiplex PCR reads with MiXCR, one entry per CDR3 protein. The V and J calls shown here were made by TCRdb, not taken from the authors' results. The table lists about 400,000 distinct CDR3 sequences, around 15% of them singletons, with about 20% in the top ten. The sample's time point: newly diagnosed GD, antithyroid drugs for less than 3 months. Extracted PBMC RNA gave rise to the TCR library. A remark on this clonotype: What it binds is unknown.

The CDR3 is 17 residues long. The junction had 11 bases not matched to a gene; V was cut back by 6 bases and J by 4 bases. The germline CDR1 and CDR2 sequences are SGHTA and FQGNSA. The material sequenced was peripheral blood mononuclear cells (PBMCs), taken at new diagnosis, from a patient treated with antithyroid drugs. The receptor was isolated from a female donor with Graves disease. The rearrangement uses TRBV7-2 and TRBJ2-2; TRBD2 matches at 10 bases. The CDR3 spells CASSARAGGRPTGELFF. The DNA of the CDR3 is TGTGCCAGCAGTGCCCGAGCGGGAGGGCGTCCCACCGGGGAGCTGTTTTTT. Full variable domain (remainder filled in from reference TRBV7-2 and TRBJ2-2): GAGVSQSPSNKVTEKGKDVELRCDPISGHTALYWYRQSLGQGLEFLIYFQGNSAPDKSGLPSDRFSAERTGGSVSTLTIQRTQQEDSAVYLCASSARAGGRPTGELFFGEGSRLTVL.